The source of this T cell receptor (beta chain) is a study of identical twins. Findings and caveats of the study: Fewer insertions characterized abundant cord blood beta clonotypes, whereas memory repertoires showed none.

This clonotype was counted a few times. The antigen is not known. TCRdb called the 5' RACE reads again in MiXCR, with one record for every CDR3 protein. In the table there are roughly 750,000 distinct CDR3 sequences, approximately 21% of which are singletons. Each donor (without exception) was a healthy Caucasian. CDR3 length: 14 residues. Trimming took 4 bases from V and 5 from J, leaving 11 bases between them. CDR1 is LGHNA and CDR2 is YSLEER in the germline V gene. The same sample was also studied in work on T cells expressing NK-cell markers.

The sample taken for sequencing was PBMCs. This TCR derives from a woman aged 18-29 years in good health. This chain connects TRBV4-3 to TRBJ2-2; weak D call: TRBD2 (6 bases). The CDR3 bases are TGCGCCAGCAGCCCGAATGCGGGGACCGGGGAGCTGTTTTTT. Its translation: CASSPNAGTGELFF.